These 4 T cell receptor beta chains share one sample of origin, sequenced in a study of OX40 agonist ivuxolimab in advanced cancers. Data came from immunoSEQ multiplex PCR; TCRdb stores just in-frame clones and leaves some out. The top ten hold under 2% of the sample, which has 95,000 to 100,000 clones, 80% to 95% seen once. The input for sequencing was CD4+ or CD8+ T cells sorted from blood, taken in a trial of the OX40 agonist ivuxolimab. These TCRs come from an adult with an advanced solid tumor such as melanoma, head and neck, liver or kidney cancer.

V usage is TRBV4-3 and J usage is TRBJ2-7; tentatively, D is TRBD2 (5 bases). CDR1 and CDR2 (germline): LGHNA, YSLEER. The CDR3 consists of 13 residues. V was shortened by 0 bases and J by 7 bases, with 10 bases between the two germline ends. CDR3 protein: CASSQDRRREQYF. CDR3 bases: TGCGCCAGCAGCCAAGATCGGAGGAGAGAGCAGTACTTC.

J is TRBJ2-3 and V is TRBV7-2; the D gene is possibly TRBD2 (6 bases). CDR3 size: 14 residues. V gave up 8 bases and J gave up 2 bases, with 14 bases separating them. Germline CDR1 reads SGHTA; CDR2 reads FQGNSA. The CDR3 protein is CASGGRGYTDTQYF. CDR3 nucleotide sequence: TGTGCCAGCGGTGGGCGGGGCTACACAGATACGCAGTATTTT.

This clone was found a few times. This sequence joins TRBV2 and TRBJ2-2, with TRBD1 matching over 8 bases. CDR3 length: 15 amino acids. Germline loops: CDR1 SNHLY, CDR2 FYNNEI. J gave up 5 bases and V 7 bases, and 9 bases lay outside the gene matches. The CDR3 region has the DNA TGTGCCAGCACCCCGACAGGGGATGGGACCGGGGAGCTGTTTTTT. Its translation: CASTPTGDGTGELFF.

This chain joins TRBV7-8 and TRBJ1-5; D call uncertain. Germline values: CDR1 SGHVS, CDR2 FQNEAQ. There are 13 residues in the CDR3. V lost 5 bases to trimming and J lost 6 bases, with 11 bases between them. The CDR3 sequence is CASSPDRGQPQHF. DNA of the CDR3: TGTGCCAGCAGCCCCGACCGAGGTCAGCCCCAGCATTTT.